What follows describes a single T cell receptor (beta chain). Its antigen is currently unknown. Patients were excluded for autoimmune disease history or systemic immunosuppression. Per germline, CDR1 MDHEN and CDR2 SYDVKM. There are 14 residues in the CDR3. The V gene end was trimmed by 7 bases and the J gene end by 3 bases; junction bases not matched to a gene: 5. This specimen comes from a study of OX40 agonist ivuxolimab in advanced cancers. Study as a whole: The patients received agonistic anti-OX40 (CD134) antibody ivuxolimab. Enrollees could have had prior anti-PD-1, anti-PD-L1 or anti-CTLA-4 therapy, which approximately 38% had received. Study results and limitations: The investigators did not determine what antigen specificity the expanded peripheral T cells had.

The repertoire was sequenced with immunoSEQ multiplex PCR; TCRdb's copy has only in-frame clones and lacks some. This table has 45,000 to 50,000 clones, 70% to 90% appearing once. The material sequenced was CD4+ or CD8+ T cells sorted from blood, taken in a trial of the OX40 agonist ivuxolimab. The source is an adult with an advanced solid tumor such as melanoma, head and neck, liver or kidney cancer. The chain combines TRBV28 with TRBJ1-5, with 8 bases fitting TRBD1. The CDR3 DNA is TGTGCCAGCACCGGGACAGGAGACAATCAGCCCCAGCATTTT. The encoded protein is CASTGTGDNQPQHF. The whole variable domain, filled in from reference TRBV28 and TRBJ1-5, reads DVKVTQSSRYLVKRTGEKVFLECVQDMDHENMFWYRQDPGLGLRLIYFSYDVKMKEKGDIPEGYSVSREKKERFSLILESASTNQTSMYLCASTGTGDNQPQHFGDGTRLSIL.